The following is a T cell receptor beta chain sequence with its context. Authors' methods: Counts of nucleated cells, estimated from reference gene primer amplification, were obtained. Profiling relied on immunoSEQ multiplex PCR, and the TCRdb table lists in-frame clones only, not all of them. V and J calls and clone size are as listed in that table; D and trimming were resolved from the DNA. This sample has 70,000 to 75,000 clones, with around 85% found just once. This CDR3 comprises 15 residues. CDR1 and CDR2 from the germline V gene are MGHRA and YSYEKL. V dropped 0 bases and J dropped 4 bases, with 12 bases sitting between them. The entry originates in a study of blood T cell repertoires in COVID-19. Study details: Both acute and convalescent COVID-19 samples were obtained from the United States, Italy and Spain. PBMCs, B-cell-depleted T cells, or T cells were the source of the cDNA or gDNA that made up the material.

This TCR came from a man aged 65-85 years with acute or convalescent COVID-19. The sequencing sample was made of peripheral blood. The J gene is TRBJ1-2, the V gene TRBV4-1, with no clear D. In DNA form, the CDR3 reads TGCGCCAGCAGCCAAGATGGCAGTTTCCTCTATGGCTACACCTTC. Translated, it gives CASSQDGSFLYGYTF.